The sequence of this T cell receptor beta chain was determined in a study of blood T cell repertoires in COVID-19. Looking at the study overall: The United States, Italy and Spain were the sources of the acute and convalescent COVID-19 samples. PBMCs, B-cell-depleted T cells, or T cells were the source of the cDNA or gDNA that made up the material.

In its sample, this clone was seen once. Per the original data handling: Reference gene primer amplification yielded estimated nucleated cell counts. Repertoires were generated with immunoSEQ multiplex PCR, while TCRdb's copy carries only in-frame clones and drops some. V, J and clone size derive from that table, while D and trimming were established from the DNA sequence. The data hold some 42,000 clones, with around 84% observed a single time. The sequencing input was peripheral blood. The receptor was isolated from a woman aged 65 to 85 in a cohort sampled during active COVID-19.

The CDR3 here is CASSERDRGGAFF. CDR3 coding DNA: TGTGCCAGCAGTGAAAGGGACAGGGGGGGAGCTTTCTTT. The J gene is TRBJ1-1, the V gene TRBV6-1; TRBD1 aligns across 11 bases. V shed 2 bases and J 10 bases; nucleotides not matched to a gene: 3. The CDR3 is 13 residues long. Germline CDR1 and CDR2: MNHNS and SASEGT.